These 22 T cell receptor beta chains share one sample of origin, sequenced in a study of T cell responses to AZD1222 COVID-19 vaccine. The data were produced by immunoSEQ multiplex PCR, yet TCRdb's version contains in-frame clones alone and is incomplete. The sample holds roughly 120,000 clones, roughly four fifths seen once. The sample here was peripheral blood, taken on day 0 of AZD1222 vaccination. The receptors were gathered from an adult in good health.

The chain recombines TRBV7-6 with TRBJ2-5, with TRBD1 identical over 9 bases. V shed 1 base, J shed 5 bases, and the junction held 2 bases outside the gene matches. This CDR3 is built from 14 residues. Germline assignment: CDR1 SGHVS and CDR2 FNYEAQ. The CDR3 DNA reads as TGTGCCAGCAGCTTAGTAGGGACAGGGGAGACCCAGTACTTC. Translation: CASSLVGTGETQYF.

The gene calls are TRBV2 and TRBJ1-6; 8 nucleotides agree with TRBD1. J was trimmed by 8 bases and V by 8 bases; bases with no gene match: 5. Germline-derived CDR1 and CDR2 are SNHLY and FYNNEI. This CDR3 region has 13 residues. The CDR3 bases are TGTGCCAGCTGTGGGACAGGCGATTCACCCCTCCACTTT. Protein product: CASCGTGDSPLHF.

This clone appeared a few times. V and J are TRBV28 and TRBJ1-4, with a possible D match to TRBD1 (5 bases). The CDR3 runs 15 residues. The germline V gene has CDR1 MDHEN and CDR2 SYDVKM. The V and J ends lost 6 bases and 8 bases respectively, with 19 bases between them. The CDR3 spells CASSYERGIREKLFF. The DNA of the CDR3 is TGTGCCAGCAGCTATGAGCGGGGGATTCGAGAAAAACTGTTTTTT.

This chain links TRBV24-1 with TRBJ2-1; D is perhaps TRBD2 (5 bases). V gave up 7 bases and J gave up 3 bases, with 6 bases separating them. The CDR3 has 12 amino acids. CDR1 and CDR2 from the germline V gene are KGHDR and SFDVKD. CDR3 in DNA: TGTGCCACCAGGGACTTCTACAATGAGCAGTTCTTC. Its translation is CATRDFYNEQFF.

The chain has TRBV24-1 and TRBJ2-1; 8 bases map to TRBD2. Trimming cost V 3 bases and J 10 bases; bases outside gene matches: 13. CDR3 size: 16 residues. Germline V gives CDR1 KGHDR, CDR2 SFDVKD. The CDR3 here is CATSDARLATAGEQFF. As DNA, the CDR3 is TGTGCCACCAGTGATGCGAGACTAGCGACGGCAGGGGAGCAGTTCTTC.

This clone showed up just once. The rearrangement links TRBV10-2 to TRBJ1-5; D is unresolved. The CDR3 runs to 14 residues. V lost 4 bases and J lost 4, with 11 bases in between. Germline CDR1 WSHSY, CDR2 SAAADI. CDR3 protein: CASSASASNQPQHF. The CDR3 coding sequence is TGCGCCAGCAGTGCCTCGGCCTCAAATCAGCCCCAGCATTTT.

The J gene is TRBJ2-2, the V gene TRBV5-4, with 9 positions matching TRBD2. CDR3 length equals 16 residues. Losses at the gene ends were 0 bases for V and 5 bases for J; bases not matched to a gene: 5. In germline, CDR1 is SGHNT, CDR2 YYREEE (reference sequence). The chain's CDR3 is CASSLVRGGRTGELFF. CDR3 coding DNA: TGTGCCAGCAGCTTGGTGCGGGGGGGTAGGACCGGGGAGCTGTTTTTT.

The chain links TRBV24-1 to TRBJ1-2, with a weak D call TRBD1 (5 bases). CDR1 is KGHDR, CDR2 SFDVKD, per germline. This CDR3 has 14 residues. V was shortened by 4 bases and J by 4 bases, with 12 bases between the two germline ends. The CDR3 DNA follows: TGTGCCACCAGTGAGGCACAGGTGACCTATGGCTACACCTTC. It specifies CATSEAQVTYGYTF.

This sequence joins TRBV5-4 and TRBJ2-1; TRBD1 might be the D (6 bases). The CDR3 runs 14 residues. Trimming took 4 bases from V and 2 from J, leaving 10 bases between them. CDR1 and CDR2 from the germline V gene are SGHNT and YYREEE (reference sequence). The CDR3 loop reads CASSPGQTYNEQFF. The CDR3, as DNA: TGTGCCAGCAGCCCTGGACAGACCTACAATGAGCAGTTCTTC.

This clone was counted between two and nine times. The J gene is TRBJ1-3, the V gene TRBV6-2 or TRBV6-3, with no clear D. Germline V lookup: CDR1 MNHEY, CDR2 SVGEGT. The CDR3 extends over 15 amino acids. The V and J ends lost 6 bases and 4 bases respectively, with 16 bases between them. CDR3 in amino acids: CASSQNVVSGNTIYF. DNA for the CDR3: TGTGCCAGCAGCCAGAACGTGGTTTCGGGAAACACCATATATTTT.

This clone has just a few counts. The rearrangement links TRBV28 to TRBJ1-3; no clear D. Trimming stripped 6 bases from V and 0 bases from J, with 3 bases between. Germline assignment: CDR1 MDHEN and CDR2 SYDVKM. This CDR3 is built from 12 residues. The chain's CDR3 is CASRLSGNTIYF. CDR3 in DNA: TGTGCCAGCAGGCTCTCTGGAAACACCATATATTTT.

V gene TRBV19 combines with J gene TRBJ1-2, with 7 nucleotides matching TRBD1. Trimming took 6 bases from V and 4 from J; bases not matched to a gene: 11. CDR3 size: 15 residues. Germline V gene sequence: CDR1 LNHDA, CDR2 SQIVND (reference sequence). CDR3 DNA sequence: TGTGCCAGTAGGGGAGAACGACAGGGCGGCTATGGCTACACCTTC. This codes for CASRGERQGGYGYTF.

The CDR3 DNA reads as TGTGCCAGCAGTCCACCCGGGCAGAACTATGGCTACACCTTC. It codes for CASSPPGQNYGYTF. The chain links TRBV28 to TRBJ1-2; D uncertain. This CDR3 is 14 amino acids long. Trimming shortened V by 5 bases and J by 2 bases, and 12 bases separated the two germline ends. Germline CDR1 MDHEN, CDR2 SYDVKM.

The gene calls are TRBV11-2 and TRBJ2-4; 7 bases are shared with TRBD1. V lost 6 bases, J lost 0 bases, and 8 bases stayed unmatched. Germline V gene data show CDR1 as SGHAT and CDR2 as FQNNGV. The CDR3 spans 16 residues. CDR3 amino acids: CASSQQGRLAKNIQYF. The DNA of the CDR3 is TGTGCCAGCAGTCAACAGGGGAGACTAGCCAAAAACATTCAGTACTTC.

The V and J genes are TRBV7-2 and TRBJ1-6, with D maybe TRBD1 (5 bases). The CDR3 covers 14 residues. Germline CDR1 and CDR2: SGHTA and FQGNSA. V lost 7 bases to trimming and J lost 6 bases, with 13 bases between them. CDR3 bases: TGTGCCAGCACCCGTCGAGGGGTTAATTCACCCCTCCACTTT. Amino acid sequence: CASTRRGVNSPLHF. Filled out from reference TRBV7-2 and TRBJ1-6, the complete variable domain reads GAGVSQSPSNKVTEKGKDVELRCDPISGHTALYWYRQSLGQGLEFLIYFQGNSAPDKSGLPSDRFSAERTGGSVSTLTIQRTQQEDSAVYLCASTRRGVNSPLHFGNGTRLTVT.

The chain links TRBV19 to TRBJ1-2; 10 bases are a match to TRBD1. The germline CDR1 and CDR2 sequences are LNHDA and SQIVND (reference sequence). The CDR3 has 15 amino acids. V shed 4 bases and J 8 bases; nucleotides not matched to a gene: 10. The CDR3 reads CASSTRQGAWVGYTF. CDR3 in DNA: TGTGCCAGTAGTACCCGACAGGGGGCATGGGTCGGCTACACCTTC.

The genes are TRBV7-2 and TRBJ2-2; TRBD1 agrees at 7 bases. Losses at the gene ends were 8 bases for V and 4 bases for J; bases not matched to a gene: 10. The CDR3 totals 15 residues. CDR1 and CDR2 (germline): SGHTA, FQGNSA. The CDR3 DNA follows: TGTGCCAGCTCCTCGACAGGGACGGGCACCGGGGAGCTGTTTTTT. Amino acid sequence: CASSSTGTGTGELFF.

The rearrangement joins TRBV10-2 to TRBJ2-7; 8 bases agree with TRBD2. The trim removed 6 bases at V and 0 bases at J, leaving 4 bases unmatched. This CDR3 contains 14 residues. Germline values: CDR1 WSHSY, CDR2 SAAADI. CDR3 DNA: TGCGCCAGCAGCCGTAGCGGGATCTCCTACGAGCAGTACTTC. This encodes CASSRSGISYEQYF.

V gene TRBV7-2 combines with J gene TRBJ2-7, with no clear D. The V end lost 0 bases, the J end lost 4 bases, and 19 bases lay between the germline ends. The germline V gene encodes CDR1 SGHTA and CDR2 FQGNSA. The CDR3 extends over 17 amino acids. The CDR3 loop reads CASSLANVRSAAYEQYF. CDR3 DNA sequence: TGTGCCAGCAGCTTAGCGAACGTCAGAAGTGCGGCTTACGAGCAGTACTTC.

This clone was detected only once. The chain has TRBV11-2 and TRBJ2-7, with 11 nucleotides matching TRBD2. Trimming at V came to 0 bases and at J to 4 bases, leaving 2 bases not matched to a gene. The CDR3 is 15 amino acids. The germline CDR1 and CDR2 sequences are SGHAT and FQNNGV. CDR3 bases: TGTGCCAGCAGCTTAGATCCTAGCGGGAGGTACGAGCAGTACTTC. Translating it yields CASSLDPSGRYEQYF.

The CDR3 is CASSPSGGAQTGELFF. In DNA, the CDR3 is TGTGCCAGCAGCCCTAGCGGGGGGGCCCAGACCGGGGAGCTGTTTTTT. The V and J genes are TRBV5-4 and TRBJ2-2, with TRBD2 identical over 12 bases. The CDR3 contains 16 residues. The J segment lost 5 bases and the V segment lost 4 bases, leaving 6 bases of the junction unmatched. In germline, CDR1 is SGHNT, CDR2 YYREEE (reference sequence).

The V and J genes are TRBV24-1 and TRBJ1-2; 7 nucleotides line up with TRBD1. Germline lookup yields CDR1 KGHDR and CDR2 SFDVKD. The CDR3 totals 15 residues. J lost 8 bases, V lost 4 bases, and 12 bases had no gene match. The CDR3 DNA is TGTGCCACCAGTGAAAATACAGGGGCCCTATTGGGCTACACCTTC. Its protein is CATSENTGALLGYTF.